This T cell receptor beta chain originates from a study of T cell responses to AZD1222 COVID-19 vaccine (dated by TCRdb to the early 2020s). For the wider study: A total of under 250 trial participants underwent TCR sequencing, of whom around 210 had received two doses of AZD1222 and roughly 26 had received two doses of the MenACWY control vaccine. Trial participants were enrolled by age into subgroups of 18-55, 56-69 and 70-plus years, and roughly 160, 29 and 62 TCR-sequenced participants, respectively, were included in these subgroups.

This clone was observed a handful of times. Which antigen it targets is not known. No base qualities exist here, and no much larger clone lies one base off it. The CDR3 regions of human TCRbeta chains were subjected to immunosequencing. The original pipeline was this. Repertoire TCRs were matched against a reference library of SARS-CoV-2-specific TCRs generated with the MIRA antigen-specificity platform. Breadth was defined as the fraction of unique TCRs that were SARS-CoV-2-associated. Depth was defined as the fraction of total T cells that were SARS-CoV-2-associated. Using the MIRA data, each spike-specific TCR was assigned both to the spike region to which the TCR was reactive and to a CD4 or CD8 class. Log10-transformed breadth and depth values were compared by one-way ANOVA with Sidak's multiple comparisons tests. Sourced from immuneACCESS, this table was stored by TCRdb with only in-frame sequences that have V and J called. A share of the clones is absent; for the studies checked, an unresolved V gene accounts for under half, and the remainder has no known explanation. The V and J calls and clone size were taken over from that table, and D and trimming were inferred from the DNA. Counted in this sample were under 250,000 clones; roughly 91% of them appeared once. The ten largest account for over 0.95% of the sample.

Read against the paper, the sample's time point label means: baseline before first vaccination. The treatment or condition label corresponds to: meningococcal conjugate vaccine given as trial control. The vaccinee samples were drawn from two UK trials, COV001 and COV002, one of which was a single-blind randomized controlled phase 2/3 trial testing AZD1222 (ChAdOx1 nCoV-19) in healthy adults. For TCRbeta chain sequencing, PBMC samples from trial participants were taken at day 0 and at day 28 after the second dose. The CDR3 sequence holds 13 residues, the cysteine and phenylalanine included. The CDR3 DNA has 39 bases and is translated from base 1. Via the germline V gene, CDR1 is SGHRS and CDR2 YFSETQ. Deletion took 4 bases off V and 11 bases off J, with a span of 18 bases between the germline ends. Overall study outcomes, separate from this receptor: Because no day 14 peak-response samples were available, the repertoires could be characterized only after the peak T cell response. In the small 56-69-year group, the increase in depth fell short of significance, most likely because of low power. After two AZD1222 doses, both the breadth and the depth of spike-specific TCRs were significantly higher than at day 0 and than in MenACWY recipients. Reportedly, close to half of the unique spike-specific TCRs recognized epitopes lying outside the regions that are mutated in the B.1.351 and B.1.1.7 variants. Conclusions about previously exposed vaccinees were limited because only a handful of AZD1222 recipients were SARS-CoV-2 seropositive at baseline. Participants were mostly white British and included more females than males, and it was suggested by the authors that clonal diversity may have been underestimated. The whole spike protein was spanned by vaccine-associated CD4 TCRs, and dominant responses were seen in regions 160-218 and 743-854.

Sequences were derived from peripheral blood, sampled on day 0 of MenACWY control vaccination. The sequence was obtained from an adult in good health. The rearrangement joined TRBV5-1 to TRBJ1-1; 5 matching bases give a weak D call of TRBD1. The DNA sequence is TGCGCCAGCAGCGCCGGGCAATCCCCAGGGGCTTTCTTT. It translates as CASSAGQSPGAFF.